One and the same sample provided the 3 T cell receptor beta chains below, sequenced in a study of T cell responses to AZD1222 COVID-19 vaccine. Assay used: immunoSEQ multiplex PCR; TCRdb lists only in-frame clones, some missing. The sample shows about 170,000 clones, 92% of them seen only once. Sample: peripheral blood, taken on day 0 of AZD1222 vaccination. The receptors derive from an adult in good health.

V usage is TRBV7-9 and J usage is TRBJ1-3; D gene uncertain. Trimming took 3 bases from V and 5 from J, leaving 14 bases between them. The CDR3 is made up of 15 amino acids. CDR1 is SEHNR, CDR2 FQNEAQ, per germline (reference sequence). The CDR3 loop reads CASSFTGKSRNTIYF. Written as DNA, the CDR3 is TGTGCCAGCAGCTTTACCGGGAAAAGCCGAAACACCATATATTTT.

V is TRBV7-8 and J is TRBJ1-5, with D possibly matching TRBD1 (5 bases). V lost 1 base and J lost 0, with 7 bases in between. The V gene's germline CDR1 is SGHVS and CDR2 FQNEAQ. The CDR3 consists of 15 residues. The CDR3 sequence: CASSLDRTSNQPQHF. CDR3 DNA sequence: TGTGCCAGCAGCTTAGACAGGACTAGCAATCAGCCCCAGCATTTT.

The chain combines TRBV4-3 with TRBJ1-6, with D perhaps matching TRBD1 (5 bases). V gave up 0 bases and J gave up 10 bases, with 13 bases separating them. CDR1 is LGHNA, CDR2 YSLEER, per germline. There are 15 residues in the CDR3. CDR3 protein: CASSQDGGDGSPLHF. The CDR3 DNA is TGCGCCAGCAGCCAAGACGGAGGGGACGGATCACCCCTCCACTTT.